This T cell receptor beta chain emerged from a study of blood T cell repertoires in COVID-19. Study in general: PBMCs, B-cell-depleted T cells, or T cells were the source of the cDNA or gDNA that made up the material.

CDR1 and CDR2 from the germline V gene are MDHEN and SYDVKM. There are 11 residues in the CDR3. V was clipped by 5 bases and J by 4 bases, with 6 bases between them. The table came from immunoSEQ multiplex PCR; TCRdb's copy has only in-frame clones and leaves some out. The sample has 150,000 to 200,000 clones, about 82% seen once. Each participant's cohort was designated according to participant-reported clinical history. Each recovered donor of Cohort 3 presented with two negative PCRs, clearance, or symptom resolution. V is TRBV28 and J is TRBJ2-7; D is uncertain. The receptor comes from a young woman who had recovered from COVID-19. Specimen: PBMCs or T cells enriched from blood (not recorded which). The CDR3: CASSPRYEQYF. CDR3 nucleotide sequence: TGTGCCAGCAGTCCGCGATACGAGCAGTACTTC.